The T cell receptor delta chain under discussion was sequenced for a study of gamma-delta chains in newborns, infants, children (dated by TCRdb to 2018 to 2020). Background for the entire study: According to the study title, microbial exposure causes polyclonal expansion of innate gammadelta T cells right after birth. Right after human newborns were born, the researchers looked at the way microbial exposure shaped their populations of innate gammadelta T cells.

Sequencing used an Illumina MiSeq. TCRdb recomputed clones from the public reads with CATT; identical DNA rows were then combined. For this sample the table gives roughly 3,000 delta-chain clones, of which roughly 3.9% were detected only once. The ten largest make up around 16% of the sample. Including the terminal cysteine and phenylalanine, the CDR3 comprises 20 residues. CDR3 DNA only is kept here, 60 bases in frame from base 1. The germline V gene specifies GEAIGNYY as CDR1 and EKD as CDR2. Remarks on this clone: Its target antigen remains unknown. This may arise from a read error, as a much more abundant clone is one base away.

This receptor chain uses TRDV2 and TRDJ3, with TRDD3 identical over 7 junction bases. The TCR comes from a child who was a newborn, infant or young child, either healthy, febrile or measles-vaccinated (not recorded which). Sequenced input: blood. The nucleotide sequence reads TGTGCCTGTGGCACCCTAGGCCTGGGGGTCCGCTCCTGGGACACCCGACAGATGTTTTTC. It translates to CACGTLGLGVRSWDTRQMFF.